This TCR beta chain was recovered during a study of T-cell memory formation after mild COVID-19. V lost 3 bases to trimming and J lost 5 bases, with 16 bases between them. Germline V gene lookup returns CDR1 MGHRA and CDR2 YSYEKL. CDR3 length: 15 residues. MiXCR, run by TCRdb on the 5' RACE reads, gives a single entry per CDR3 protein. The table has roughly 580,000 distinct CDR3 sequences, about a sixth seen once; the top ten hold around 13%. General study results and limits: Contracting clones localized mainly to CM and EM when CD4+ and mainly to EMRA when CD8+. In second-wave clones peaking day 37, SARS-CoV-2 specificity remained unconfirmed. That cross-reactive memory joined was suggested by some responding clones appearing in pre-infection memory. Clones that contracted from day 15 to 85 had balanced CD4/CD8; later expanders were CD4+ biased.

This clonotype appeared a few times. The target antigen is unknown. Specimen: PBMCs or a T cell subset sorted from them (not recorded which). This sequence joins TRBV4-1 and TRBJ2-5; the D gene could be TRBD1 or TRBD2 (6 bases each). The clonotype comes from an adult woman who had mild COVID-19 (a few samples of this study predate the infection). Cell type and time point are not known. In nucleotides, the CDR3 is TGCGCCAGCAGCCAGGCGGCTGGGGGGCAGGAGACCCAGTACTTC. Its protein product is CASSQAAGGQETQYF.